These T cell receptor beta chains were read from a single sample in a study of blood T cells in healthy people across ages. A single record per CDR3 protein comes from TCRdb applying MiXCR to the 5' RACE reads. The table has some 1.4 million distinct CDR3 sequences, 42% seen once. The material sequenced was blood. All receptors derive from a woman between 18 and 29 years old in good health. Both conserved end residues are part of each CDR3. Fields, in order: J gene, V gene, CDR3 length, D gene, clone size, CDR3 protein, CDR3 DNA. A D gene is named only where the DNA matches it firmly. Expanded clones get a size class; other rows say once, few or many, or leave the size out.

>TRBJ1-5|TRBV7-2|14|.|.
CASSLGDKNQPQHF
TGTGCCAGCAGCTTAGGGGACAAAAATCAGCCCCAGCATTTT
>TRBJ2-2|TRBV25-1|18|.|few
CASSEFMGSRTNTGELFF
TGTGCCAGCAGTGAATTCATGGGGTCACGTACGAACACCGGGGAGCTGTTTTTT
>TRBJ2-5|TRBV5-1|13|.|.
CATKDGLGNEQYF
TGCGCCACCAAGGACGGCCTCGGGAATGAGCAGTACTTC
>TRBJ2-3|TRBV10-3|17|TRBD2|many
CAISRLAGGRGTDTQYF
TGTGCCATCAGCCGACTAGCGGGGGGGCGGGGCACAGATACGCAGTATTTT
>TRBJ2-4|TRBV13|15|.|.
CASSLIGIAKNIQYF
TGTGCCAGCAGCTTAATAGGGATAGCCAAAAACATTCAGTACTTC
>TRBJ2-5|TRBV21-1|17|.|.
CASSNRHVREYQETQYF
TGTGCCAGCAGCAATAGGCATGTGCGGGAGTACCAAGAGACCCAGTACTTC
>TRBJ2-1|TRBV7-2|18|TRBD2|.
CASSLATSGGAGGNEQFF
TGTGCCAGCAGCTTAGCTACTAGCGGGGGGGCCGGTGGGAATGAGCAGTTCTTC
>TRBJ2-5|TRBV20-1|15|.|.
CSAREASANYNEQYF
TGCAGTGCTAGAGAAGCTAGCGCCAACTACAATGAGCAGTACTTC
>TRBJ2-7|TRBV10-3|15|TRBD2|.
CAIRVAGGSYNEQYF
TGTGCCATCAGGGTAGCGGGAGGCTCCTACAATGAGCAGTACTTC
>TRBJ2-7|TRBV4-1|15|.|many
CASSQDPREPYEQYF
TGCGCCAGCAGCCAAGACCCCAGGGAACCCTACGAGCAGTACTTC
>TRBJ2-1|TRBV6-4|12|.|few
CASSDCDNEQFF
TGTGCCAGCAGTGACTGCGACAATGAGCAGTTCTTC
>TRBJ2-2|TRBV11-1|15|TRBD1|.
CASSLITGGTGELFF
TGTGCCAGCAGCTTAATTACAGGGGGCACCGGGGAGCTGTTTTTT
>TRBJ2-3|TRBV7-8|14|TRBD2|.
CASSPLNSGGPGYF
TGTGCCAGCAGCCCTCTTAATTCGGGAGGGCCGGGGTATTTT
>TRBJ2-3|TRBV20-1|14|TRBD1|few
CSARDRGFTDTQYF
TGCAGTGCCCGGGACAGGGGGTTCACAGATACGCAGTATTTT
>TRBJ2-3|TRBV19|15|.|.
CASSIDPLSADTQYF
TGTGCCAGTAGTATAGATCCCCTGAGCGCAGATACGCAGTATTTT
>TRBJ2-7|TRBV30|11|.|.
CAWSVNSEQYF
TGTGCCTGGAGTGTAAATTCGGAGCAGTACTTC
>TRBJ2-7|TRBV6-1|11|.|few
CASIDPYEQYF
TGTGCCAGCATAGATCCATACGAGCAGTACTTC
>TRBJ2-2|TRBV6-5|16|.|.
CASSYSDGGLTGELFF
TGTGCCAGCAGTTACTCCGATGGGGGTCTCACCGGGGAGCTGTTTTTT
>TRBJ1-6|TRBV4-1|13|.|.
CASSQEFNSPLHF
TGCGCCAGCAGCCAAGAGTTTAATTCACCCCTCCACTTT
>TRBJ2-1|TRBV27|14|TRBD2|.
CAISAGGPYNEQFF
TGTGCCATCAGTGCGGGAGGCCCGTACAATGAGCAGTTCTTC
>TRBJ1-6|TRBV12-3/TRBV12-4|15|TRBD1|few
CASSFAGTGNSPLHF
TGTGCCAGCAGTTTTGCCGGGACAGGGAACTCACCCCTCCACTTT
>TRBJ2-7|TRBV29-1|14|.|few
CSVQSGQAAYEQYF
TGCAGCGTCCAGTCGGGCCAGGCAGCCTACGAGCAGTACTTC
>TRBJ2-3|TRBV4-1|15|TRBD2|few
CASSPQRGAIDTQYF
TGCGCCAGCAGCCCCCAGCGGGGGGCCATAGATACGCAGTATTTT
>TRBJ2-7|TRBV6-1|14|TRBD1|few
CASSPVPGQGEQYF
TGTGCCAGCAGTCCCGTCCCGGGACAGGGAGAGCAGTACTTC
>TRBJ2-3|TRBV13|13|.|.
CASSQQEADTQYF
TGTGCCAGCAGCCAACAGGAGGCAGATACGCAGTATTTT
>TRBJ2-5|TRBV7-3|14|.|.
CASSLGGVGDEQYF
TGTGCCAGCAGCTTAGGTGGGGTCGGGGATGAGCAGTACTTC
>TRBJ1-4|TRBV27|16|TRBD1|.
CASTTNPGTGDGKLFF
TGTGCCAGCACTACAAATCCCGGGACAGGGGACGGAAAACTGTTTTTT
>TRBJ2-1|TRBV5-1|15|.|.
CASSRYRVPYNEQFF
TGCGCCAGCAGCCGCTACAGGGTACCCTACAATGAGCAGTTCTTC
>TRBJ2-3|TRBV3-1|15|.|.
CASSQAPQTRDTQYF
TGTGCCAGCAGCCAAGCCCCCCAGACTCGAGATACGCAGTATTTT
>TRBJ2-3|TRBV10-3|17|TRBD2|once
CAIRAVTSGGSTDTQYF
TGTGCCATCAGGGCAGTGACTAGCGGGGGTAGCACAGATACGCAGTATTTT
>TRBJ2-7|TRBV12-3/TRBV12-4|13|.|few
CASSLTLFYEQYF
TGTGCCAGCAGTTTAACATTATTTTACGAGCAGTACTTC
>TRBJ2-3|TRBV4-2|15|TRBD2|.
CASSLSGREPDTQYF
TGTGCCAGCAGCCTAAGCGGGAGGGAACCAGATACGCAGTATTTT
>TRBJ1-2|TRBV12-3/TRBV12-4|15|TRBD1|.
CASSVGQGVYYGYTF
TGTGCCAGCAGCGTTGGACAGGGGGTTTACTATGGCTACACCTTC
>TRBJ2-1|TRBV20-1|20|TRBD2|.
CSARGAGTSGDRSSYNEQFF
TGCAGTGCTAGGGGGGCCGGGACTAGCGGGGACCGGAGCTCCTACAATGAGCAGTTCTTC
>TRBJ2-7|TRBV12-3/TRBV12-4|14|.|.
CASSLAKLVDEQYF
TGTGCCAGCAGTTTGGCAAAATTAGTCGACGAGCAGTACTTC
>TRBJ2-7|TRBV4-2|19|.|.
CASSPSPVAVLRPNYEQYF
TGTGCCAGCAGCCCGTCCCCGGTTGCCGTACTACGTCCGAACTACGAGCAGTACTTC
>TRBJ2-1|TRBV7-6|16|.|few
CASSSSSAGGYNEQFF
TGTGCCAGCAGCTCGTCCTCGGCAGGAGGATACAATGAGCAGTTCTTC
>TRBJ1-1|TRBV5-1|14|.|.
CASSLQGSETEAFF
TGCGCCAGCAGCTTGCAGGGTAGTGAAACTGAAGCTTTCTTT
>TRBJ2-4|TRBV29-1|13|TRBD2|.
CSVGGGARNEQYF
TGCAGCGTGGGGGGAGGGGCGCGGAATGAGCAGTACTTC
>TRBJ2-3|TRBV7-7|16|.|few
CASSSSDWGSLDTQYF
TGTGCTAGCAGCTCTTCGGACTGGGGTTCCCTAGATACGCAGTATTTT
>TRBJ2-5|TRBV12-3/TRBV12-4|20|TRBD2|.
CASSPTGTSGGLQYQETQYF
TGTGCCAGCAGTCCTACCGGGACTAGCGGGGGACTACAGTACCAAGAGACCCAGTACTTC
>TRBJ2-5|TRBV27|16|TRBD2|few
CASSRDYVGAEETQYF
TGTGCCAGTTCCAGGGACTACGTCGGTGCAGAAGAGACCCAGTACTTC